Described below is a single T cell receptor beta chain sequence and its context. This record comes from a study of control samples from healthy donors and cancer patients. V lost 1 base to trimming and J lost 1 base, with 9 bases between them. The CDR3 loop spans 14 amino acids. Germline CDR1 and CDR2: SGHRS and YFSETQ. The assay was immunoSEQ multiplex PCR, and TCRdb's table has in-frame clones only and misses some. The table has 82,000 or so clones, about 93% seen once; the top ten hold 4.8%. The receptor was derived from a woman aged 18-35 years in good health. The sequenced sample consisted of blood. The V call is TRBV5-1, the J call TRBJ2-7; D unresolved. The CDR3 sequence: CASSLTVMSYEQYF. CDR3 nucleotides: TGCGCCAGCAGCTTGACTGTTATGTCCTACGAGCAGTACTTC.